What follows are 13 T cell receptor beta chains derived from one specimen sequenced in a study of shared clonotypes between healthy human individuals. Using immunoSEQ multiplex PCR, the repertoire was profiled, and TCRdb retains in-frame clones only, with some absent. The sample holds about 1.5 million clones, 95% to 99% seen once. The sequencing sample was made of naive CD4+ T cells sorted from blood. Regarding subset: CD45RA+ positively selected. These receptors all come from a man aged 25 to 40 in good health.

The CDR3 DNA sequence: TGTGCCAGTAGTATAGCCAGACAGACGCGGGATCAGCCCCAGCATTTT. Translating it yields CASSIARQTRDQPQHF. V gene TRBV19 combines with J gene TRBJ1-5, with D possibly matching TRBD1 (5 bases). V lost 1 base and J 5 bases, leaving 15 bases between the germline ends. There are 16 residues in the CDR3. Per the germline V gene, CDR1 is LNHDA and CDR2 is SQIVND (reference sequence).

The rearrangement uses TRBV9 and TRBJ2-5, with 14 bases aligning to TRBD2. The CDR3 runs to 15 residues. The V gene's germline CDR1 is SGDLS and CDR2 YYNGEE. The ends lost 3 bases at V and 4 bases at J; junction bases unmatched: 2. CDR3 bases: TGTGCCAGCAGCGGGGGACTAGCGGGAGTAGAGACCCAGTACTTC. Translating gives CASSGGLAGVETQYF. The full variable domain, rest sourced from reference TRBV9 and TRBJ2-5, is DSGVTQTPKHLITATGQRVTLRCSPRSGDLSVYWYQQSLDQGLQFLIQYYNGEERAKGNILERFSAQQFPDLHSELNLSSLELGDSALYFCASSGGLAGVETQYFGPGTRLLVL.

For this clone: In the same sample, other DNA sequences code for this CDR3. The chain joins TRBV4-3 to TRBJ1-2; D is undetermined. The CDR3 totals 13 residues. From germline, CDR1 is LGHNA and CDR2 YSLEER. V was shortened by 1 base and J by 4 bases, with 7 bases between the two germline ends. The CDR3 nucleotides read TGCGCCAGCAGCCAAGGGACGGGCTATGGCTACACCTTC. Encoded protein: CASSQGTGYGYTF.

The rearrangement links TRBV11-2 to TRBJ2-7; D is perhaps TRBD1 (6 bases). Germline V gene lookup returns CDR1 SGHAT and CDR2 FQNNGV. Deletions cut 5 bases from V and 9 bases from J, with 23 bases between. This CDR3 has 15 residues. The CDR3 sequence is CASSRMTGPLRGQYF. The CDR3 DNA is TGTGCCAGCAGCCGGATGACAGGTCCCCTACGGGGGCAGTACTTC.

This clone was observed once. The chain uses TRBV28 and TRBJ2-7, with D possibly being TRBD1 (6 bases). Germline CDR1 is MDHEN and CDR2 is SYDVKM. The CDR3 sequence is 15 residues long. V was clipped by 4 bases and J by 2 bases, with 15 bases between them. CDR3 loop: CASSSLPDSTYEQYF. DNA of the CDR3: TGTGCCAGCAGTTCACTCCCGGACAGTACCTACGAGCAGTACTTC. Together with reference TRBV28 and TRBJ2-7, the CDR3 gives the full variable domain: DVKVTQSSRYLVKRTGEKVFLECVQDMDHENMFWYRQDPGLGLRLIYFSYDVKMKEKGDIPEGYSVSREKKERFSLILESASTNQTSMYLCASSSLPDSTYEQYFGPGTRLTVT.

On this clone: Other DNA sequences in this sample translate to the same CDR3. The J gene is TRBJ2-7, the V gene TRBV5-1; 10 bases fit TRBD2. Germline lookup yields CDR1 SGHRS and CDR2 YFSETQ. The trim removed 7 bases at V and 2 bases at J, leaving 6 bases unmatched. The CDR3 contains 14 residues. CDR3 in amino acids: CASSLAGDPYEQYF. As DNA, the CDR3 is TGCGCCAGCTCCCTAGCGGGGGATCCCTACGAGCAGTACTTC.

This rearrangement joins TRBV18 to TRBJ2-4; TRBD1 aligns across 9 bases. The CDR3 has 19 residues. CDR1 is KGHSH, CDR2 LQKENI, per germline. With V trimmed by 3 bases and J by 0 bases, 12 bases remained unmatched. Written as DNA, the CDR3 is TGTGCCAGCTCACCCACCCGGACAGGGGCCAACTTAGCCAAAAACATTCAGTACTTC. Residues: CASSPTRTGANLAKNIQYF.

CDR3 region: CASSQVLAGGETQYF. For the CDR3, the DNA is TGTGCCAGCAGCCAAGTACTAGCGGGAGGAGAGACCCAGTACTTC. The chain is built from TRBV14 and TRBJ2-5; 12 bases match TRBD2. The length of the CDR3 is 15 residues. V gave up 1 base and J gave up 4 bases; unmatched junction bases: 1. In germline, CDR1 is SGHDN, CDR2 FVKESK.

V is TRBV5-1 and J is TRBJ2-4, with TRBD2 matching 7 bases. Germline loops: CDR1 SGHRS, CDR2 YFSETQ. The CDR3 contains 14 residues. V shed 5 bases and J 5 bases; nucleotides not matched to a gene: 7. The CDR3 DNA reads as TGCGCCAGCAGTTGGGGCAGCGGGGAAAACATTCAGTACTTC. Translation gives CASSWGSGENIQYF.

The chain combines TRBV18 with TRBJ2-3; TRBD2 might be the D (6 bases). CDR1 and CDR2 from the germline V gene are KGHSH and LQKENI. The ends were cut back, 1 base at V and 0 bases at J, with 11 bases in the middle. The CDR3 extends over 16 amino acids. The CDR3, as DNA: TGTGCCAGCTCACCACTTCCGGGAGCTAGCACAGATACGCAGTATTTT. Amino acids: CASSPLPGASTDTQYF.

The CDR3 reads CASKPIAGTSGFIWRELFF. CDR3 coding DNA: TGTGCCAGTAAACCTATAGCTGGGACTAGCGGGTTTATTTGGAGGGAGCTGTTTTTT. The chain couples TRBV19 to TRBJ2-2, with 12 nucleotides matching TRBD2. The CDR3 runs to 19 residues. V gave up 7 bases and J gave up 9 bases; unmatched junction bases: 21. Germline-derived CDR1 and CDR2 are LNHDA and SQIVND (reference sequence).

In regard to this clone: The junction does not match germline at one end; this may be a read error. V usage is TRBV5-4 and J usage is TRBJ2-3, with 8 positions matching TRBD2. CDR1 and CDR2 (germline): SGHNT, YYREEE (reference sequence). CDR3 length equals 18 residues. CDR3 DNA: TGTGCCAGCAGCTTAGGGGGTGTAGCGGGGATCCGAACAGAGACGCAGTATTTT. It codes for CASSLGGVAGIRTETQYF.

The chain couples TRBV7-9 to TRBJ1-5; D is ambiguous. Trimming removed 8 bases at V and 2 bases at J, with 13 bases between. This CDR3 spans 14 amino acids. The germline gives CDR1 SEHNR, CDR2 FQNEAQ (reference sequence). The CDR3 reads CASGRGSGNQPQHF. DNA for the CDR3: TGTGCCAGCGGGCGCGGATCGGGCAATCAGCCCCAGCATTTT.